This record concerns one TCR beta chain sequence. The data belong to a study of OX40 agonist ivuxolimab in advanced cancers. Per germline, CDR1 LNHDA and CDR2 SQIVND (reference sequence). Trimming took 5 bases from V and 10 from J; bases not matched to a gene: 14. The CDR3 is 16 amino acids. Assay: immunoSEQ multiplex PCR; the TCRdb copy retains only in-frame clones and omits some. The sample includes approximately 73,000 clones, roughly 87% seen only once; the top ten take approximately 1.3%. This clonotype was sampled from an adult with an advanced solid tumor such as melanoma, head and neck, liver or kidney cancer. The input for sequencing was CD4+ or CD8+ T cells sorted from blood, taken in a trial of the OX40 agonist ivuxolimab. The chain employs TRBV19 and TRBJ1-4; TRBD1 aligns across 9 bases. DNA of the CDR3: TGTGCCAGTAGTTCACCTCTCGGGACAGGGTCAGGAAAACTGTTTTTT. Translation gives CASSSPLGTGSGKLFF. The full variable domain, with the rest looked up from reference TRBV19 and TRBJ1-4, is DGGITQSPKYLFRKEGQNVTLSCEQNLNHDAMYWYRQDPGQGLRLIYYSQIVNDFQKGDIAEGYSVSREKKESFPLTVTSAQKNPTAFYLCASSSPLGTGSGKLFFGSGTQLSVL.